A selection of T cell receptor beta chains follows, all from one sample in a study of radiotherapy plus CTLA-4 blockade in lung cancer. The data were produced by immunoSEQ multiplex PCR, yet TCRdb's version contains in-frame clones alone and is incomplete. The sample has about 62,000 clones, roughly three quarters seen once. Sequencing was performed on peripheral blood, taken from a patient treated with radiotherapy plus ipilimumab. Receptor source: a human donor with non-small cell lung cancer who had a complete response to radiotherapy plus ipilimumab. CDR3s include the opening cysteine and the closing phenylalanine or tryptophan. The D gene is left open where the match is weak.

d_call v_call cdr3_aa
TRBD2 TRBV2 CASKGLAGGTDTQYF
. TRBV11-2 CASSSAYEQYF
TRBD1 TRBV28 CASSFSSTGGQPQHF
. TRBV28 CASLGQGLRSYEQYF
TRBD2 TRBV6-1 CASSSSGGPGDTQYF
. TRBV5-1 CASSRSKEYEQYF
TRBD2 TRBV14 CASRGAGNIQYF
TRBD2 TRBV28 CASSRPSGTQETQYF
. TRBV7-9 CASSLVGLGGETQYF
. TRBV30 CAWSVGPGGGDTQYF
TRBD1 TRBV28 CASATGVHEKLFF
TRBD1 TRBV6-6 CASRGGQVVGQPQHF
TRBD1 TRBV7-2 CASSLFPTGTHEQYF
. TRBV13 CASNIRGVPDGYTF
. TRBV11-3 CASSLGGHNNEQFF
. TRBV7-9 CASSFEGGYGNTEAFF
. TRBV6-5 CASSRPWRESYEQYF
TRBD2 TRBV29-1 CSVKTSGSSYEQYF
. TRBV6-5 CASAGRINTGELFF
TRBD1 TRBV5-1 CASSSGTGYEQYF
. TRBV5-1 CASSFLRGIGNEQFF
TRBD1 TRBV7-2 CASSIGQAGNTIYF
. TRBV27 CASSLTGSPYEQYF
. TRBV5-1 CATRPQGGHEQYF
. TRBV5-1 CASSLMSRDSGANVLTF
. TRBV10-3 CATVKQANTEAFF
TRBD2 TRBV5-1 CASSDLGLRRRGNYEQYF
TRBD2 TRBV10-1 CASTTSGGFTEQFF
. TRBV30 CAWSGTFYEQYF